A selection of T cell receptor beta chains follows, all from one sample in a study of blood T cells in healthy people across ages. TCRdb processed the 5' RACE reads anew with MiXCR; each CDR3 protein has one entry. The sample lists fewer than 950,000 distinct CDR3 sequences, around 36% occurring once. Sequenced input: blood. Source of these receptors: a man aged 18 to 30 in good health. Both conserved end residues are part of each CDR3. D genes are given only for firm matches. Some rows have no size entry. The others give once, few or many, or a class for an expanded clone.

clone_size,cdr3_length,j_call,v_call,d_call,cdr3_aa,cdr3_nt
few,16,TRBJ2-5,TRBV7-2,-,CASSLKGRTTQETQYF,TGTGCCAGCAGCTTAAAGGGAAGGACAACCCAAGAGACCCAGTACTTC
many,14,TRBJ2-7,TRBV29-1,-,CSVEVRGSSYEQYF,TGCAGCGTTGAAGTGAGAGGGTCCTCCTACGAGCAGTACTTC
few,14,TRBJ2-3,TRBV5-5,-,CASSWMGNTDTQYF,TGTGCCAGCAGCTGGATGGGGAACACAGATACGCAGTATTTT
-,14,TRBJ1-1,TRBV3-1,-,CASRLGGRDTEAFF,TGTGCCAGCAGGTTGGGGGGCCGGGACACTGAAGCTTTCTTT
-,14,TRBJ2-7,TRBV5-1,TRBD1,CASSKRDRDYEQYF,TGCGCCAGCAGCAAGCGGGACAGGGACTACGAGCAGTACTTC
few,14,TRBJ2-5,TRBV19,TRBD1,CASSTPTGVQTQYF,TGTGCCAGTAGTACCCCGACAGGGGTTCAGACCCAGTACTTC
-,15,TRBJ1-1,TRBV5-1,-,CASSLDGRAVGEAFF,TGCGCCAGCAGCTTAGACGGCAGGGCGGTGGGTGAAGCTTTCTTT
-,15,TRBJ2-5,TRBV5-5,-,CASSLAELFGNEQYF,TGTGCCAGCAGCTTGGCGGAGCTATTCGGGAATGAGCAGTACTTC
-,15,TRBJ1-5,TRBV5-5,-,CASSFSGHQNQPQHF,TGTGCCAGCAGCTTCTCGGGACACCAGAATCAGCCCCAGCATTTT
-,14,TRBJ2-7,TRBV30,-,CAWGSARRAYEQYF,TGTGCCTGGGGTTCGGCTCGCCGGGCGTACGAGCAGTACTTC
-,12,TRBJ1-5,TRBV2,TRBD1,CASRQGRGPQHF,TGTGCCAGCAGACAGGGGCGAGGGCCCCAGCATTTT
-,14,TRBJ1-2,TRBV20-1,-,CSAQLTAGNYGYTF,TGCAGTGCTCAACTGACGGCCGGGAACTATGGCTACACCTTC
few,16,TRBJ1-2,TRBV28,TRBD1,CASSFTPGQGTYGYTF,TGTGCCAGCAGTTTTACCCCGGGACAGGGGACCTATGGCTACACCTTC
-,16,TRBJ2-5,TRBV12-3/TRBV12-4,TRBD2,CAGSSGLAEGQETQYF,TGTGCCGGCAGCTCAGGTCTAGCGGAGGGGCAAGAGACCCAGTACTTC
-,14,TRBJ2-1,TRBV7-8,-,CASSLLARGSEQFF,TGTGCCAGCAGCCTTCTAGCCCGGGGGAGTGAGCAGTTCTTC
many,14,TRBJ2-3,TRBV20-1,-,CSARRSFYTDTQYF,TGCAGTGCTCGTAGGAGCTTTTACACAGATACGCAGTATTTT
few,16,TRBJ2-1,TRBV2,-,CASSDRRGGRDNEQFF,TGTGCCAGCAGTGATCGGAGGGGGGGGCGGGACAATGAGCAGTTCTTC
-,15,TRBJ1-1,TRBV2,-,CASSEFNRVFTEAFF,TGTGCCAGCAGTGAATTTAACAGGGTCTTCACTGAAGCTTTCTTT
-,14,TRBJ1-1,TRBV7-9,-,CASSFFGADTEAFF,TGTGCCAGCAGCTTTTTCGGGGCGGACACTGAAGCTTTCTTT
-,12,TRBJ2-7,TRBV7-9,-,CASSRVSNEQYF,TGTGCCAGCAGCCGGGTTAGTAACGAGCAGTACTTC
-,13,TRBJ1-1,TRBV28,-,CASSADYNTEAFF,TGTGCCAGCAGTGCTGACTACAACACTGAAGCTTTCTTT
few,15,TRBJ1-1,TRBV12-3/TRBV12-4,TRBD1,CASRFDRGWNTEAFF,TGTGCCAGCAGGTTCGACAGGGGTTGGAACACTGAAGCTTTCTTT
-,12,TRBJ1-2,TRBV5-5,-,CASSLLREGYTF,TGTGCCAGCAGCTTGCTACGAGAGGGCTACACCTTC
-,15,TRBJ2-7,TRBV5-1,-,CASTIDGEAVGRQYF,TGCGCCAGCACGATAGATGGTGAGGCGGTTGGTCGTCAGTACTTC
-,13,TRBJ2-5,TRBV10-3,-,CAISDPGSETQYF,TGTGCCATCAGTGACCCGGGATCAGAGACCCAGTACTTC
-,13,TRBJ2-3,TRBV12-3/TRBV12-4,-,CASSRGVEDTQYF,TGTGCCAGCAGTAGAGGTGTGGAGGATACGCAGTATTTT
many,16,TRBJ2-3,TRBV27,-,CASRPLSLPGTDTQYF,TGTGCCAGCAGGCCGTTATCCCTGCCAGGCACAGATACGCAGTATTTT
-,19,TRBJ1-5,TRBV24-1,-,CATSDFFTGRPDSNQPQHF,TGTGCCACCAGTGATTTTTTCACAGGGCGGCCGGATAGCAATCAGCCCCAGCATTTT
-,16,TRBJ2-1,TRBV12-3/TRBV12-4,TRBD1,CASSTRQGNPYNEQFF,TGTGCCAGCAGTACCCGACAGGGTAACCCCTACAATGAGCAGTTCTTC
few,13,TRBJ1-1,TRBV2,TRBD1,CASSSRGFTEAFF,TGTGCCAGCAGTTCCAGGGGGTTCACTGAAGCTTTCTTT
-,13,TRBJ2-5,TRBV7-9,-,CATQRHLQEAQYF,TGCGCCACCCAAAGACACCTCCAAGAGGCCCAGTACTTC
-,14,TRBJ2-1,TRBV27,TRBD1,CASSLWQGENIQFF,TGTGCCAGCAGTTTATGGCAGGGGGAAAACATTCAGTTCTTC
-,14,TRBJ1-5,TRBV7-2,-,CASSPGLADQPQHF,TGTGCCAGCAGCCCAGGGTTGGCCGACCAGCCCCAGCATTTT
-,15,TRBJ2-1,TRBV20-1,TRBD1,CSARGNRGAYNEQFF,TGCAGTGCTAGGGGAAACAGGGGCGCATACAATGAGCAGTTCTTC
-,12,TRBJ1-2,TRBV12-3/TRBV12-4,-,CASRTWGYGYTF,TGTGCCAGCAGGACTTGGGGCTATGGCTACACCTTC
-,14,TRBJ2-1,TRBV6-2/TRBV6-3,TRBD2,CASRRLAGSREQFF,TGTGCCAGCCGGAGGCTAGCGGGGTCGAGAGAGCAGTTCTTC
few,15,TRBJ1-1,TRBV7-2,-,CASSLAGVGNTEAFF,TGCGCCAGCAGCTTGGCGGGGGTGGGGAACACTGAAGCTTTCTTT
-,15,TRBJ1-5,TRBV12-3/TRBV12-4,-,CASRGSGASNQPQHF,TGTGCCAGCAGAGGCTCAGGGGCTAGCAATCAGCCCCAGCATTTT
-,16,TRBJ2-7,TRBV9,-,CASSGNPTRTFKEQYF,TGTGCCAGCAGCGGTAACCCGACTAGAACCTTCAAGGAGCAGTACTTC
-,13,TRBJ1-5,TRBV20-1,-,CSASGEGRQPQHF,TGCAGTGCTAGCGGCGAAGGTCGTCAGCCCCAGCATTTT
few,17,TRBJ1-6,TRBV6-2/TRBV6-3,-,CASSYSPQTFGNSPLHF,TGTGCCAGCAGTTACTCTCCACAGACCTTCGGGAATTCACCCCTCCACTTT
few,14,TRBJ2-5,TRBV29-1,TRBD2,CSVEEGRGEETQYF,TGCAGCGTTGAAGAAGGGCGGGGGGAAGAGACCCAGTACTTC
few,15,TRBJ1-2,TRBV12-3/TRBV12-4,-,CASNLDIRTNYGYTF,TGTGCCAGCAACCTGGACATACGAACGAACTATGGCTACACCTTC
-,14,TRBJ2-2,TRBV12-3/TRBV12-4,-,CASSVTLNTGELFF,TGTGCCAGCAGTGTGACCCTAAACACCGGGGAGCTGTTTTTT
-,18,TRBJ2-4,TRBV4-2,-,CPSSQDNRGSLAKNIQYF,TGTCCCAGCAGCCAAGACAATCGGGGAAGCCTAGCCAAAAACATTCAGTACTTC
-,11,TRBJ2-5,TRBV19,-,CATHRGETQYF,TGTGCCACCCACCGGGGGGAGACCCAGTACTTC
many,14,TRBJ2-5,TRBV4-2,-,CASSRERLKETQYF,TGTGCCAGCAGCCGGGAGCGGCTTAAAGAGACCCAGTACTTC
few,13,TRBJ2-5,TRBV5-1,-,CASSFGKGETQYF,TGCGCCAGCAGCTTTGGTAAGGGAGAGACCCAGTACTTC
many,15,TRBJ2-7,TRBV7-9,TRBD1,CASRRATGELYEQYF,TGTGCCAGCAGACGTGCTACAGGGGAGTTATACGAGCAGTACTTC
-,17,TRBJ2-5,TRBV7-2,TRBD2,CASGPRLVAGSQETQYF,TGTGCCAGCGGTCCCCGTCTAGTAGCGGGGAGTCAAGAGACCCAGTACTTC
-,15,TRBJ2-1,TRBV2,TRBD1,CASSELQGARNEQFF,TGTGCCAGCAGTGAACTACAGGGGGCTCGGAATGAGCAGTTCTTC
many,13,TRBJ1-5,TRBV10-3,TRBD1,CATQQGGNQPQHF,TGTGCCACCCAACAGGGGGGGAATCAGCCCCAGCATTTT
-,12,TRBJ1-2,TRBV7-2,-,CASSLELTVYTF,TGTGCCAGCAGCTTAGAACTCACGGTCTACACCTTC
few,14,TRBJ2-7,TRBV27,TRBD1,CASSLDRGEYEQYF,TGTGCCAGCAGTTTAGACAGGGGGGAATACGAGCAGTACTTC
many,14,TRBJ2-3,TRBV20-1,-,CSASSLILTDTQYF,TGCAGTGCTAGTTCACTCATACTCACAGATACGCAGTATTTT
-,16,TRBJ2-1,TRBV2,TRBD1,CASSEAPGGRYNEQFF,TGTGCCAGCAGTGAAGCGCCAGGGGGCCGCTACAATGAGCAGTTCTTC
-,14,TRBJ1-1,TRBV27,-,CASNPEGGNPEAFF,TGTGCCAGCAACCCCGAGGGAGGGAACCCTGAAGCTTTCTTT